The TCR beta chain described here comes from a study of OX40 agonist ivuxolimab in advanced cancers. Study as a whole: The patients received ivuxolimab by intravenous route every 2 weeks at 0.01 to 10 mg/kg.

J gave up 8 bases and V 5 bases, and 3 bases lay outside the gene matches. CDR1 and CDR2 (germline): MNHEY, SVGAGI. The CDR3 has 13 amino acids. Sequencing was performed with immunoSEQ multiplex PCR; in TCRdb, only in-frame clones are kept and a portion is missing. In the table there are 75,000 to 100,000 clones, approximately 80% of which are singletons. The TCR sequence derives from an adult with an advanced solid tumor such as melanoma, head and neck, liver or kidney cancer. V and J are TRBV6-5 and TRBJ1-5; 10 bases agree with TRBD1. The source was CD4+ or CD8+ T cells sorted from blood, collected in a trial of the OX40 agonist ivuxolimab. The CDR3 nucleotides are TGTGCCAGCAGTAGGACAGGGGGGGAGCCCCAGCATTTT. Amino acids: CASSRTGGEPQHF.